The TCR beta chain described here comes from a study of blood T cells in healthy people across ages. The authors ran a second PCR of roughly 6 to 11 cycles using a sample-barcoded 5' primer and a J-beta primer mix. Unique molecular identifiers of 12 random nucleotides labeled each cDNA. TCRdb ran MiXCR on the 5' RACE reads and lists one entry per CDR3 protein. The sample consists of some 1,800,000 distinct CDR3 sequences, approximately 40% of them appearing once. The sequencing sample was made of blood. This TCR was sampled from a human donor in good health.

This chain's CDR3 is CAAGRAASYKQYF. DNA for the CDR3: TGTGCCGCCGGACGGGCTGCCTCCTACAAGCAGTACTTC. The chain recombines TRBV6-5 with TRBJ2-4; no clear D. The germline V and J ends were trimmed by 11 bases and 13 bases, with 24 bases remaining between them. The CDR3 has 13 amino acids. In germline, CDR1 is MNHEY, CDR2 SVGAGI.